The 9 T cell receptor beta chains below were found in one sample sequenced in a study of T cells after posttransplantation cyclophosphamide. This table comes from immunoSEQ multiplex PCR, and its TCRdb copy is limited to in-frame clones, with some not included. The sample yields about 10,000 clones, around 80% seen once. Treatment was busulfan-fludarabine conditioning, a marrow graft, and cyclophosphamide on days +3 and +4. The material sequenced was PBMCs, taken 1,700 to 2,000 days after a stem cell transplant with posttransplant cyclophosphamide. The receptors here all came from a female patient aged 35-55 years who received an allogeneic stem cell transplant from a related donor, was CMV-positive, and had no GVHD. Some T cells may have originated in the graft donor.

The rearrangement uses TRBV10-3 and TRBJ1-5; TRBD1 agrees at 7 bases. With 4 bases clipped from V and 5 bases from J, the junction kept 2 bases outside the gene matches. Per germline, CDR1 ENHRY and CDR2 SYGVKD. The CDR3 is 13 residues long. CDR3 nucleotide sequence: TGTGCCATCAGTGGACAGGGCGATCAGCCCCAGCATTTT. Translation: CAISGQGDQPQHF.

This chain links TRBV6-1 with TRBJ1-5; 8 bases line up with TRBD1. V lost 0 bases to trimming and J lost 4 bases; unmatched junction nucleotides: 5. CDR1 is MNHNS and CDR2 is SASEGT in the germline V gene. The CDR3 covers 16 residues. The CDR3 bases are TGTGCCAGCAGTGAAGCGGCAGGGGGCTGGAATCAGCCCCAGCATTTT. This sequence encodes CASSEAAGGWNQPQHF.

The chain recombines TRBV19 with TRBJ2-7; 9 bases match TRBD2. The CDR3 has 15 residues. The germline CDR1 and CDR2 sequences are LNHDA and SQIVND (reference sequence). The trim removed 7 bases at V and 2 bases at J, leaving 9 bases unmatched. CDR3 sequence reads: CASKAESGGTYEQYF. The CDR3 DNA sequence: TGTGCCAGTAAGGCGGAGAGCGGGGGGACCTACGAGCAGTACTTC.

The chain couples TRBV6-1 to TRBJ1-5; 9 bases map to TRBD1. V gave up 6 bases and J gave up 7 bases; unmatched junction bases: 10. CDR1 and CDR2 (germline): MNHNS, SASEGT. The CDR3 length is 15 residues. DNA of the CDR3: TGTGCCAGCAGGGGGGGACAGGGTTTCGAACAGCCCCAGCATTTT. Its translation is CASRGGQGFEQPQHF.

The chain carries TRBV5-4 and TRBJ1-4; 8 nucleotides line up with TRBD1. The ends lost 4 bases at V and 3 bases at J; junction bases unmatched: 2. Germline V gene sequence: CDR1 SGHNT, CDR2 YYREEE (reference sequence). CDR3 size: 14 residues. The CDR3 region is CASSQGQANEKLFF. CDR3 coding DNA: TGTGCCAGCAGCCAGGGACAGGCTAATGAAAAACTGTTTTTT.

This chain connects TRBV7-8 to TRBJ2-1; D gene uncertain. V lost 4 bases and J 10 bases, leaving 14 bases between the germline ends. The germline V gene has CDR1 SGHVS and CDR2 FQNEAQ. This CDR3 region has 13 residues. CDR3 nucleotides: TGTGCCAGCAGCTCCGACACCATTGGGGAGCAGTTCTTC. Residues: CASSSDTIGEQFF.

The chain has TRBV7-2 and TRBJ2-3; 8 bases agree with TRBD2. This CDR3 is 16 amino acids long. With 5 bases clipped from V and 3 bases from J, the junction kept 10 bases outside the gene matches. Germline CDR1 reads SGHTA; CDR2 reads FQGNSA. Here the CDR3 DNA reads TGTGCCAGCAGCGCGGACGGGGGGGCCAGAACAGATACGCAGTATTTT. Translation: CASSADGGARTDTQYF. Full variable domain (outside the CDR3, taken from reference TRBV7-2 and TRBJ2-3): GAGVSQSPSNKVTEKGKDVELRCDPISGHTALYWYRQSLGQGLEFLIYFQGNSAPDKSGLPSDRFSAERTGGSVSTLTIQRTQQEDSAVYLCASSADGGARTDTQYFGPGTRLTVL.

This chain joins TRBV6-4 and TRBJ2-5; 7 nucleotides line up with TRBD1. The CDR3 is 16 amino acids. Germline-derived CDR1 and CDR2 are MRHNA and SNTAGT. Trimming cost V 7 bases and J 1 base; bases outside gene matches: 12. CDR3 region: CASNPRDSGTQETQYF. The CDR3 bases are TGTGCCAGCAATCCCCGGGACAGCGGAACCCAAGAGACCCAGTACTTC.

This chain uses TRBV19 with TRBJ2-6; D not certain. The V end was cut by 3 bases, the J end by 2 bases, with 8 bases between. CDR1 and CDR2 (germline): LNHDA, SQIVND (reference sequence). The CDR3 totals 15 residues. The CDR3 nucleotides read TGTGCCAGTAGTATGTCAGACACTGGGGCCAACGTCCTGACTTTC. Amino acids: CASSMSDTGANVLTF.